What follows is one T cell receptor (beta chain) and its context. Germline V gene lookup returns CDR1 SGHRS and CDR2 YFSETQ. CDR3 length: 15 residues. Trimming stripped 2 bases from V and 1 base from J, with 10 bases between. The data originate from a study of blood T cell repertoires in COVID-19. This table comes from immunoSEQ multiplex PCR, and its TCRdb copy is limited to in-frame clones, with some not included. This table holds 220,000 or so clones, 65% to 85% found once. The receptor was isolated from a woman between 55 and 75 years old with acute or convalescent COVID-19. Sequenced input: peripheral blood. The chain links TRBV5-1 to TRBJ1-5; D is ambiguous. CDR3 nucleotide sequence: TGCGCCAGCAGCTTATTTGGAGAGAGCAATCAGCCCCAGCATTTT. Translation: CASSLFGESNQPQHF.